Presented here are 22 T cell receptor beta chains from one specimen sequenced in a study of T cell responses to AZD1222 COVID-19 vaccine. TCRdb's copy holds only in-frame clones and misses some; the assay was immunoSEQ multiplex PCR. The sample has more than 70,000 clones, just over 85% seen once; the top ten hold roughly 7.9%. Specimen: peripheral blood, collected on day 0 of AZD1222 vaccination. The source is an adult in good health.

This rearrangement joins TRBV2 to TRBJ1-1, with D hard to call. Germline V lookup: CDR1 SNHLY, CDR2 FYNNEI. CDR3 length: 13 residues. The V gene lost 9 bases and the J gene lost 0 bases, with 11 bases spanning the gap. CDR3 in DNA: TGTGCCAGTCATCCCGTCGTGAACACTGAAGCTTTCTTT. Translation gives CASHPVVNTEAFF.

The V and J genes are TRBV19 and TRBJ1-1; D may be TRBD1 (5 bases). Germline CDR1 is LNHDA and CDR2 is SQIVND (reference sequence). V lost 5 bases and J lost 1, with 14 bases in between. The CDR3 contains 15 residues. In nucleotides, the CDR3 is TGTGCCAGTAGTCCCTGGGGGGAACCGAACACTGAAGCTTTCTTT. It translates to CASSPWGEPNTEAFF.

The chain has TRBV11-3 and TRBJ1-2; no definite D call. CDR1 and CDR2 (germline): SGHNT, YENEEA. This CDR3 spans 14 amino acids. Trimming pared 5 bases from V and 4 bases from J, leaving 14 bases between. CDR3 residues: CASSIGPKGYGYTF. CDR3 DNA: TGTGCCAGCAGCATCGGGCCAAAGGGCTATGGCTACACCTTC.

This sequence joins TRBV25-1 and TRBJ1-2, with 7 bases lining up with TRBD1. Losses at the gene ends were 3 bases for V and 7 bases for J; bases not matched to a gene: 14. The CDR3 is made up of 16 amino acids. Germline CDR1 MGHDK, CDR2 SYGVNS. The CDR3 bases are TGTGCCAGCAGTGAGAACGGGTCCAATAACAGGGGTGGCTACACCTTC. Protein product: CASSENGSNNRGGYTF.

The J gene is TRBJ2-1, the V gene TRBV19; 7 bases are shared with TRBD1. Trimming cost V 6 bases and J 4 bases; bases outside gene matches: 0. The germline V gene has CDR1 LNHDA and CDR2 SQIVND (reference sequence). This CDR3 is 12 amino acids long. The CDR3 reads CASRQGYNEQFF. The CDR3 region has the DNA TGTGCCAGTAGACAGGGGTACAATGAGCAGTTCTTC.

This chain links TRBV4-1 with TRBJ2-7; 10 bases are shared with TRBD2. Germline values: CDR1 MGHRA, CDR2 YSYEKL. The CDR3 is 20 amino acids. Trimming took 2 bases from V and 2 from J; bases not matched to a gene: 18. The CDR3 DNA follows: TGCGCCAGCAGCCAAACGTCTACTAGCGGGACCAATACCTTCACCTACGAGCAGTACTTC. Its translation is CASSQTSTSGTNTFTYEQYF.

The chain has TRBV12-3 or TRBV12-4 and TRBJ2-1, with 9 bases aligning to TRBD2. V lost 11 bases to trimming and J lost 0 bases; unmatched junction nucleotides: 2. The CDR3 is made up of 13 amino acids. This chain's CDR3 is CAGSGGSYNEQFF. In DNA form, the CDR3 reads TGTGCCGGTAGCGGGGGCTCCTACAATGAGCAGTTCTTC.

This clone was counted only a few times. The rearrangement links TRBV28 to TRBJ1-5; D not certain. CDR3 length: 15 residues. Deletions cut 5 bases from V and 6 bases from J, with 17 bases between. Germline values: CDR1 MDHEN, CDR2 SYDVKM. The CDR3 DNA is TGTGCCAGCAGTCCTGGGAAGGCAGTGCGTCAGCCCCAGCATTTT. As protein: CASSPGKAVRQPQHF. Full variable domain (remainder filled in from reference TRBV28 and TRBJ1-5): DVKVTQSSRYLVKRTGEKVFLECVQDMDHENMFWYRQDPGLGLRLIYFSYDVKMKEKGDIPEGYSVSREKKERFSLILESASTNQTSMYLCASSPGKAVRQPQHFGDGTRLSIL.

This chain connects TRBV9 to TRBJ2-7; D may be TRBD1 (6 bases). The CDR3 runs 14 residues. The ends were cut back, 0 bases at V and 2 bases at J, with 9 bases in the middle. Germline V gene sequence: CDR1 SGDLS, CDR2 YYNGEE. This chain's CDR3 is CASSVATGTYEQYF. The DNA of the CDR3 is TGTGCCAGCAGCGTAGCTACAGGGACCTACGAGCAGTACTTC.

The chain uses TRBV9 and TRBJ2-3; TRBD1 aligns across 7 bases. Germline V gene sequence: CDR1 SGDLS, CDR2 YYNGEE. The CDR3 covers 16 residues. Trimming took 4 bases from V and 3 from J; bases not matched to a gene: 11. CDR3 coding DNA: TGTGCCAGCAGCTCGCCGACAGGGCTGAGGACAGATACGCAGTATTTT. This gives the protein CASSSPTGLRTDTQYF.

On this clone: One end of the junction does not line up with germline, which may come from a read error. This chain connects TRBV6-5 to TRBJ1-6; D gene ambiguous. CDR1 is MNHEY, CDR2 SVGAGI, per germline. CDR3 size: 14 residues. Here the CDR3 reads CASSYSAYDSPLHF. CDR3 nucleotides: TGTGCCAGCAGTTACTCTGCCTATGATTCACCCCTCCACTTT.

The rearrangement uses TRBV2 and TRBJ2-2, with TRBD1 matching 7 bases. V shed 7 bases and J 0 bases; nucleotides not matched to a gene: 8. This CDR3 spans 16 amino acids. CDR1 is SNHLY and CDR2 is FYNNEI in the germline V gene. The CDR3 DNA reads TGTGCCAGCAAGCCTTCGACAGGGTCGAACACCGGGGAGCTGTTTTTT. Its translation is CASKPSTGSNTGELFF.

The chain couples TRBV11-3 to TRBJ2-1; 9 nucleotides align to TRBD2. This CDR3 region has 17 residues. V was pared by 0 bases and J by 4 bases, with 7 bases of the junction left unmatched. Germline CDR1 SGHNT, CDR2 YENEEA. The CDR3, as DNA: TGTGCCAGCAGCTTAGATCTCGGCGGGAGGGGGTACAATGAGCAGTTCTTC. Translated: CASSLDLGGRGYNEQFF.

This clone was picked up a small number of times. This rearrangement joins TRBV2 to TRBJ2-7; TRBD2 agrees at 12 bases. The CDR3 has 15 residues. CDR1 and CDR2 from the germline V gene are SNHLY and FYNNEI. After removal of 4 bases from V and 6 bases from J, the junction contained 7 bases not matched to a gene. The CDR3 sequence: CASSGLAGELSEQYF. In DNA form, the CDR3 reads TGTGCCAGCAGTGGACTAGCGGGAGAATTATCCGAGCAGTACTTC.

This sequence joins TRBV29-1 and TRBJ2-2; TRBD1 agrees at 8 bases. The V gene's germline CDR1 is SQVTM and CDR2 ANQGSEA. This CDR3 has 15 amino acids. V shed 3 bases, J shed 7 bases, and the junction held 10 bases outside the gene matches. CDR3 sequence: CSVDSGGEGYGELFF. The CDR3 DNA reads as TGCAGCGTTGACTCAGGGGGCGAAGGTTACGGGGAGCTGTTTTTT.

In DNA, the CDR3 is TGTGCCAGCAGTTTACTGACAGGTTACGAGCAGTACTTC. Amino acids: CASSLLTGYEQYF. This chain connects TRBV28 to TRBJ2-7; perhaps TRBD1 as D (6 bases). Trimming left V 2 bases short and J 4 bases short, with 9 bases between. CDR3 length equals 13 residues. Germline CDR1 and CDR2: MDHEN and SYDVKM.

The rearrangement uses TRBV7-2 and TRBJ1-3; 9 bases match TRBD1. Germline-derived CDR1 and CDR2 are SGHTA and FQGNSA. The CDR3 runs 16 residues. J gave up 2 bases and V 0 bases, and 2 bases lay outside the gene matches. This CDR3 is CASSLARTGAGNTIYF. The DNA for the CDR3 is TGTGCCAGCAGCTTAGCGCGGACAGGGGCTGGAAACACCATATATTTT.

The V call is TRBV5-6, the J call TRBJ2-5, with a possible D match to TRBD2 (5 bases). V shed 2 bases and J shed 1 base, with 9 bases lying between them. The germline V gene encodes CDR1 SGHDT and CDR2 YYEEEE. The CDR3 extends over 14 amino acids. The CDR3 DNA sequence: TGTGCCAGCAGCTTTATGGCGGGCCAAGAGACCCAGTACTTC. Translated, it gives CASSFMAGQETQYF.

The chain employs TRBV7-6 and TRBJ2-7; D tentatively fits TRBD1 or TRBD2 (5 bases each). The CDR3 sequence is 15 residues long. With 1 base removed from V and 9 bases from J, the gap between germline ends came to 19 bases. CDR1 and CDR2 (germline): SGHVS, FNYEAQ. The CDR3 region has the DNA TGTGCCAGCAGCTTAGATGGGGGTGGGGCCTCTGTGCAGTACTTC. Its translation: CASSLDGGGASVQYF. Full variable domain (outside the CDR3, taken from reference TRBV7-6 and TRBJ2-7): GAGVSQSPRYKVTKRGQDVALRCDPISGHVSLYWYRQALGQGPEFLTYFNYEAQQDKSGLPNDRFSAERPEGSISTLTIQRTEQRDSAMYRCASSLDGGGASVQYFGPGTRLTVT.

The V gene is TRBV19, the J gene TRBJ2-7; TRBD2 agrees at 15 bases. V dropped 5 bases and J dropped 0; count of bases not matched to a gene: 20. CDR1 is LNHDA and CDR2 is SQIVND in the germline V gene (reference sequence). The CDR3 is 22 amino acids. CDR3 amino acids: CASSLSRLAGLAGGGYSYEQYF. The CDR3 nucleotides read TGTGCCAGTAGTCTTTCTCGGTTGGCGGGACTAGCGGGAGGTGGTTACTCCTACGAGCAGTACTTC.

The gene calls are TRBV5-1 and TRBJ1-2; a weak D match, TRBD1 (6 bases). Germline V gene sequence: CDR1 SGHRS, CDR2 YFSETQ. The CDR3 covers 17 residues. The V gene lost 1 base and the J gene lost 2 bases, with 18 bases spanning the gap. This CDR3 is CASSLNPGASRNYGYTF. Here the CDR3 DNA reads TGCGCCAGCAGCTTGAATCCGGGGGCGAGTCGGAACTATGGCTACACCTTC.

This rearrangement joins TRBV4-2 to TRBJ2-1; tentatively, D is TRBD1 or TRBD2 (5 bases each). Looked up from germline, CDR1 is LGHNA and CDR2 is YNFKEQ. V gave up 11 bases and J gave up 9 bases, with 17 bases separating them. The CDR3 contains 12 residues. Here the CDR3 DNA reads TGTGCCTGGGGGACGGCGTTTTCTGAGCAGTTCTTC. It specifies CAWGTAFSEQFF.